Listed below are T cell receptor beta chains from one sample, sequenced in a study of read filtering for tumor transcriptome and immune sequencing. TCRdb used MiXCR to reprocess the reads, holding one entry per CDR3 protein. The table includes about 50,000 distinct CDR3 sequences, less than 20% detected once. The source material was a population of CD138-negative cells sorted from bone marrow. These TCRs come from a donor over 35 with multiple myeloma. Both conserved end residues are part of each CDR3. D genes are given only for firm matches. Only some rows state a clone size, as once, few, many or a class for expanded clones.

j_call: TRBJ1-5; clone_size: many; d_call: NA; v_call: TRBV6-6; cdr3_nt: TGTGCCAGCAGAGACTGGCCGCTAGTGCAGCCCCAGCATTTT; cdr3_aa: CASRDWPLVQPQHF
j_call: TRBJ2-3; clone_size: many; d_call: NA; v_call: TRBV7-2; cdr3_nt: TGTGCCAGCAGCTTAGATACAGATACGCAGTATTTT; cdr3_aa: CASSLDTDTQYF
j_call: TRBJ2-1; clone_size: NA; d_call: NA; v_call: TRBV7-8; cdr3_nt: TGTGCCAGCAGCTCCCAGGGGGGGATCAACAATGAGCAGTTCTTC; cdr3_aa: CASSSQGGINNEQFF
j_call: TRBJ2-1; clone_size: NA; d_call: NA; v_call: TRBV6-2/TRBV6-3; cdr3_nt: TGTGCCAGCAGCCCTGGCGCGGGCTCCTACAATGAGCAGTTCTTC; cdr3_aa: CASSPGAGSYNEQFF
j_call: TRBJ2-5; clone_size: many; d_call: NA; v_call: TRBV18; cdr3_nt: TGTGCCAGCTCACTCTCGACAGGACAAGAGACCCAGTACTTC; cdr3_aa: CASSLSTGQETQYF
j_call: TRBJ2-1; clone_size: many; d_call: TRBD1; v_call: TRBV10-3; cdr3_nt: TGTGCCATCAGTGAGGGAACAGGGGCCTACAATGAGCAGTTCTTC; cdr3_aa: CAISEGTGAYNEQFF
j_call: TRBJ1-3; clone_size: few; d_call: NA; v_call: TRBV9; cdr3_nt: TGTGCCAGCAGCCCTCGGGACGCTGGCGGCACCATATATTTT; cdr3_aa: CASSPRDAGGTIYF
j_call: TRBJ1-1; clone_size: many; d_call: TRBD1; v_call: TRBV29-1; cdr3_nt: TGCAGCGTCCGGACAGGGGCAAACACTGAAGCTTTCTTT; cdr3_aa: CSVRTGANTEAFF
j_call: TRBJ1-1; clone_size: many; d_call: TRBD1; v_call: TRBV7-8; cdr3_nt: TGTGCCAGCAGCTTAGAAGGGGGCGAAACTGAAGCTTTCTTT; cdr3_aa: CASSLEGGETEAFF
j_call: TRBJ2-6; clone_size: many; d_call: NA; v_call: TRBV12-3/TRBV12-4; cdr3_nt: TGTGCCAGCAGACAGGATTTAAGCTCTGGGGCCAACGTCCTGACTTTC; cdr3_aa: CASRQDLSSGANVLTF
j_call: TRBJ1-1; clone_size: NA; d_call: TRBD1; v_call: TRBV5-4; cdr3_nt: TGTGCCAGCAGCCGAGGACAGGGAGGGGTCCACACTGAAGCTTTCTTT; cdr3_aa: CASSRGQGGVHTEAFF
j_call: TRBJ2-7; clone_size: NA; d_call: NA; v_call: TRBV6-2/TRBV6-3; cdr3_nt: TGTGCCAGCAGTTACGCCGGGACTCCCGAGCAGTACTTC; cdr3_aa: CASSYAGTPEQYF
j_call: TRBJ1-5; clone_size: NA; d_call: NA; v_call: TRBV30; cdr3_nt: TGTGCCTGGAGTGGGACAGCCGCCAATCAGCCCCAGCATTTT; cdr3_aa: CAWSGTAANQPQHF
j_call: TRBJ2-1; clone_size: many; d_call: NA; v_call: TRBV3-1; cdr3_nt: TGTGCCAGCAGCCAAGAGAACGGGGATTTGGACTCCTACAATGAGCAGTTCTTC; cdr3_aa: CASSQENGDLDSYNEQFF
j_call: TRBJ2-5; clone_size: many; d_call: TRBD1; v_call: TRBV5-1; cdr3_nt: TGCGCCAGCAGCTTGTACGCGGGACAGGGGGCGCGCACCGAGACCCAGTACTTC; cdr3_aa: CASSLYAGQGARTETQYF
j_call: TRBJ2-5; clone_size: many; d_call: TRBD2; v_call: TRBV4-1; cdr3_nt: TGCGCCAGCAGCCAAGAGCCTGGGGCGGGGGGGACCCAGTACTTC; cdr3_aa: CASSQEPGAGGTQYF
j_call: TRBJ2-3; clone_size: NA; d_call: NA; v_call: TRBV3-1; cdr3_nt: TGTGCCAGCAGCCAAGTAATTGGGAAGGATACGCAGTATTTT; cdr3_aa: CASSQVIGKDTQYF
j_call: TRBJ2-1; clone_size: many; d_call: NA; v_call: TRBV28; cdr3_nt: TGTGCCAGCAGTTCCCAGCGGAGCTACAATGAGCAGTTCTTC; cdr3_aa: CASSSQRSYNEQFF
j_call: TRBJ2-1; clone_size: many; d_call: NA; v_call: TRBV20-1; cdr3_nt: TGCAGTGCTAGAGATCCGGCGGGTAGCTCCTACAATGAGCAGTTCTTC; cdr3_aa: CSARDPAGSSYNEQFF
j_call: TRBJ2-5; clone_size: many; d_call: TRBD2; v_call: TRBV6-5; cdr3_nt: TGTGCCAGCAGTCGAGGACTAGCGGACCAAGAGACCCAGTACTTC; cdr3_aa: CASSRGLADQETQYF